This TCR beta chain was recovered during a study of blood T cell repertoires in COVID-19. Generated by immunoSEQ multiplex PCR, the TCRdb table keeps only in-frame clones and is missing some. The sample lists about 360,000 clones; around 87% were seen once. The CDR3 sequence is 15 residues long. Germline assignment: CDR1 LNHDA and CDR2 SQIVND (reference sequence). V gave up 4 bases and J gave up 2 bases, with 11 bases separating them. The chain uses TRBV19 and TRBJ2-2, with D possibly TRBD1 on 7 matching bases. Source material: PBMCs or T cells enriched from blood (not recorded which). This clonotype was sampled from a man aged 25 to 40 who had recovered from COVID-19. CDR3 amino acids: CASSRGDSNTGELFF. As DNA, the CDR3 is TGTGCCAGTAGTAGGGGGGACAGCAACACCGGGGAGCTGTTTTTT.